This is a list of T cell receptor beta chains from one sample in a study of metastatic and nonmetastatic thyroid tumors. TCRdb ran MiXCR on the PCR reads. Counted here are 30,000 to 35,000 clones, 35% occurring once; the ten biggest clones make up roughly 22%. Sequencing was carried out using tumor tissue. These receptors were obtained from a female donor with papillary thyroid cancer or a benign thyroid nodule (not recorded which). Some clones in this sample may be carry-over from other donors' samples. CDR3s include the opening cysteine and the closing phenylalanine or tryptophan. The D gene is left open where the match is weak. The size field is filled for only some rows; it gives once, few, many or a size class.

>TRBD1|TRBJ1-2|few|TRBV12-3/TRBV12-4
TGTGCCAGCAGTTTCGGGCAGGGGGCATTGTATGGCTACACCTTC
CASSFGQGALYGYTF
>TRBD1|TRBJ2-7|few|TRBV28
TGTGCCAGCAGTTTAAGAACAGGGGGCCAGTACTTC
CASSLRTGGQYF
>NA|TRBJ2-3|few|TRBV10-3
TGTGCCATCAGTGAGTCGGTCGGAACAATAACGGGGGATACGCAGTATTTT
CAISESVGTITGDTQYF
>NA|TRBJ1-6|NA|TRBV9
TGTGCCAGCAGCGTAGACGCCGCAGGTTCACCCCTCCACTTT
CASSVDAAGSPLHF
>TRBD1|TRBJ2-1|NA|TRBV19
TGTGCCAGTAGTATTCGTCGACAGGGCGACAATGAGCAGTTCTTC
CASSIRRQGDNEQFF
>TRBD1|TRBJ1-1|NA|TRBV28
TGTGCCAGCAGTTTCTCCGGGACAGGGGCTGAATCTTTCTTT
CASSFSGTGAESFF
>NA|TRBJ1-3|few|TRBV6-5
TGTGCCAGCAGTTACTCGGGGTACGCTGGAAACACCATATATTTT
CASSYSGYAGNTIYF
>NA|TRBJ1-1|NA|TRBV6-4
TGTGCCAGCAGTGAAGGGCCCGACCTTCTATACACTGAAGCTTTCTTT
CASSEGPDLLYTEAFF
>TRBD1|TRBJ1-6|NA|TRBV20-1
TGCAGTACAAGCGGGACAGTCAATTCACCCCTCCACTTT
CSTSGTVNSPLHF
>NA|TRBJ1-1|NA|TRBV6-5
TGTGCCAGCAGTTTACAGCTGAACACTGAAGCTTTCTTT
CASSLQLNTEAFF
>NA|TRBJ1-2|few|TRBV7-2
TGTGCCAGCAGCTTAACAGTGGACTATGGCTACACCTTC
CASSLTVDYGYTF
>TRBD1|TRBJ1-2|medium-sized|TRBV20-1
TGCAGTGCTAGAAGGGACAGCGTCTATGGCTACACCTTC
CSARRDSVYGYTF
>NA|TRBJ2-4|few|TRBV12-3/TRBV12-4
TGTGCCAGCAGTTTAGGGGGCAAAAACATTCAGTACTTC
CASSLGGKNIQYF
>NA|TRBJ1-1|many|TRBV18
TGTGCCAGCTCACCAATCCAACCTGCAAGAAACACTGAAGCTTTCTTT
CASSPIQPARNTEAFF
>NA|TRBJ2-2|few|TRBV11-2
TGTGCCAGCAGCTTAGTAGCGGAGTCGAATACCGGGGAGCTGTTTTTT
CASSLVAESNTGELFF
>TRBD2|TRBJ2-5|NA|TRBV7-8
TGTGCCAGCAGCCCGATCCTGGGAGCGGGAGAAGAGACCCAGTACTTC
CASSPILGAGEETQYF
>TRBD1|TRBJ1-2|few|TRBV20-1
TGCAGTGTCCATCCTACTCAGGGGGCAAACTATGGCTACACCTTC
CSVHPTQGANYGYTF
>NA|TRBJ2-4|NA|TRBV28
TGTGCCAGCAGTTCGACGCGCCTCAAGGCGAGAGGGGGGGCCAAAAACATTCAGTACTTC
CASSSTRLKARGGAKNIQYF
>TRBD1|TRBJ1-6|NA|TRBV28
TGTGCCAGCAGTTCAGGACAGGGTAGGACGTCACCCCTCCACTTT
CASSSGQGRTSPLHF
>TRBD2|TRBJ2-1|NA|TRBV2
TGTGCCAGCAGTCGATTGACTAGCGGGTCGTGGGATGAGCAGTTCTTC
CASSRLTSGSWDEQFF
>NA|TRBJ1-2|few|TRBV6-1
TGTGCCAGCACCCTCACGGGGGGGTCGGACTATGGCTACACCTTC
CASTLTGGSDYGYTF
>NA|TRBJ2-5|NA|TRBV20-1
TGCAGTGCTCCGGTGGAGGAGACCCAGTACTTC
CSAPVEETQYF
>NA|TRBJ2-5|few|TRBV12-3/TRBV12-4
TGTGCCAGCAGTTTAGAGACCCAGTACTTC
CASSLETQYF
>NA|TRBJ2-5|NA|TRBV5-1
TGCGCCAGCAGCTTGGTCCAGGGGAACCAAGAGACCCAGTACTTC
CASSLVQGNQETQYF
>TRBD1|TRBJ1-2|NA|TRBV9
TGTGCCAGCAGCACCTCGGGACAGTCAAACTATGGCTACACCTTC
CASSTSGQSNYGYTF
>TRBD1|TRBJ2-7|NA|TRBV2
TGTGCCAGCTCCCTGACGGGACAGGGGAGGGAGCAGTACTTC
CASSLTGQGREQYF
>NA|TRBJ2-3|NA|TRBV11-2
TGTGCCAGCAGCTTACAGGGAACTAGCACAGATACGCAGTATTTT
CASSLQGTSTDTQYF
>TRBD1|TRBJ2-7|NA|TRBV7-2
TGTGCCAGCAGCCGGGGACAGGGGGCCCATGAGCAGTACTTC
CASSRGQGAHEQYF
>NA|TRBJ1-1|NA|TRBV10-3
TGTGCCATCAGCCAAAGGGGAGTGGGCACTGAAGCTTTCTTT
CAISQRGVGTEAFF
>NA|TRBJ1-3|NA|TRBV5-6
TGTGCCAGCAGCTCGTATGGGGAGACAAACTCTGGAAACACCATATATTTT
CASSSYGETNSGNTIYF
>NA|TRBJ2-7|few|TRBV14
TGTGCCAGCAGCCCCTGGGGAGGGGGCTACGAGCAGTACTTC
CASSPWGGGYEQYF
>TRBD1|TRBJ1-2|few|TRBV28
TGTGCCAGCAGTCTCGGGACAGAGATATATGGCTACACCTTC
CASSLGTEIYGYTF
>NA|TRBJ2-2|NA|TRBV6-5
TGTGCCAGCAGTTACGAGGGGGGCCAGAACACCTGGGAGCTGTTTTTT
CASSYEGGQNTWELFF
>NA|TRBJ2-7|NA|TRBV30
TGTGCCTGGAGTGTGCCTAGCTACGAGCAGTACTTC
CAWSVPSYEQYF
>NA|TRBJ2-1|once|TRBV5-6
TGTGCCAGCAGCTTGTGGGGAGAGCTGAGCTCCTACAATGAGCAGTTCTTC
CASSLWGELSSYNEQFF
>TRBD1|TRBJ1-3|medium-sized|TRBV30
TGTGCCTGGAGTCCGGGACAGTGGAGCTCTGGAAACACCATATATTTT
CAWSPGQWSSGNTIYF
>TRBD2|TRBJ2-1|NA|TRBV11-2
TGTGCCAGCAGCTTAGGTGCTGCGGGAGCTAGGATGGATGAGCAGTTCTTC
CASSLGAAGARMDEQFF
>TRBD2|TRBJ2-3|NA|TRBV13
TGTGCCAGCATCTTCCGGGGGCTAGCGGGGGACTATCTAAGCACAGATACGCAGTATTTT
CASIFRGLAGDYLSTDTQYF
>NA|TRBJ1-2|NA|TRBV30
TGTGCCTGTTTTCCCGGGCAAGCTGGAGGCTACACCTTC
CACFPGQAGGYTF
>NA|TRBJ2-5|NA|TRBV27
TGTGCCAGCAGTTTATTTCTAGGAGAGACCCAGTACTTC
CASSLFLGETQYF
>NA|TRBJ1-5|NA|TRBV3-1
TGTGCCAGCAGCCAAGATTTTACAGCGGGTCAGCCCCAGCATTTT
CASSQDFTAGQPQHF
>NA|TRBJ2-2|NA|TRBV9
TGTGCCAGCAGCGTAGGGGGGAACACCGGGGAGCTGTTTTTT
CASSVGGNTGELFF
>TRBD1|TRBJ2-2|few|TRBV20-1
TGCAGTGCTAGAGACACTGACAGGGAGAGCGGGGAGCTGTTTTTT
CSARDTDRESGELFF
>NA|TRBJ1-2|once|TRBV4-1
TGCGCCAGCAGCCAAGCCCAGGGAGAATATGGCTACACCTTC
CASSQAQGEYGYTF
>NA|TRBJ2-7|few|TRBV12-3/TRBV12-4
TGTGCCAGCAGTTTGGGCGGGACGCAGGCGAGCGAGCAGTACTTC
CASSLGGTQASEQYF
>NA|TRBJ2-3|NA|TRBV6-1
TGTGCCAGCAGTGAAGGGGCATATGCCTCGCAGGATACGCAGTATTTT
CASSEGAYASQDTQYF
>NA|TRBJ1-2|many|TRBV6-1
TGTGCCAGCAGTCGGACATCCGCCTATGGCTACACCTTC
CASSRTSAYGYTF